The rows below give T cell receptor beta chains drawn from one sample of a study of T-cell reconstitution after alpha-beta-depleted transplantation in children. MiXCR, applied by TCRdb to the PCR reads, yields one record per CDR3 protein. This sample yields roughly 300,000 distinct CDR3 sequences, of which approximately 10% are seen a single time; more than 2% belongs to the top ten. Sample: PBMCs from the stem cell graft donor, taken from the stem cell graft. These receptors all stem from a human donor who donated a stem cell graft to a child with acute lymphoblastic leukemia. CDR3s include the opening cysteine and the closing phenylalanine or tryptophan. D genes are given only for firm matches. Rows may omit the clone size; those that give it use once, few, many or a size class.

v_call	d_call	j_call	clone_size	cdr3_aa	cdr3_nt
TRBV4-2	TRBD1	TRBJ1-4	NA	CASSQPHDRAGDEKLFF	TGTGCCAGCAGCCAACCCCATGACAGGGCTGGGGATGAAAAACTGTTTTTT
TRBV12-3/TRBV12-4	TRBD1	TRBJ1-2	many	CASSSGGYGYTF	TGTGCCAGCAGTTCAGGGGGTTATGGCTACACCTTC
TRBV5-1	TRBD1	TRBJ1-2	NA	CASSPGQGDYGYTF	TGCGCCAGCAGCCCGGGACAGGGGGACTATGGCTACACCTTC
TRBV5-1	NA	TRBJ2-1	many	CASSTTLLKYNEQFF	TGCGCCAGCAGCACCACCCTCTTGAAGTACAATGAGCAGTTCTTC
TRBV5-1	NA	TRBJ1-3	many	CASSWGHGSSGNTIYF	TGCGCCAGCAGCTGGGGGCACGGGAGCTCTGGAAACACCATATATTTT
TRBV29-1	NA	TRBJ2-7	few	CSVAGKGPYEQYF	TGCAGCGTTGCAGGGAAGGGCCCCTACGAGCAGTACTTC
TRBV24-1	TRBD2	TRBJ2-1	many	CATSDPGLAGGSPYNEQFF	TGTGCCACCAGTGATCCGGGACTAGCGGGAGGTTCCCCGTACAATGAGCAGTTCTTC
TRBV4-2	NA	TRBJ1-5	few	CASSQGGGSNQPQHF	TGTGCCAGCAGCCAAGGAGGGGGTAGCAATCAGCCCCAGCATTTT
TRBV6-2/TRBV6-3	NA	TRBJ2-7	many	CASSLGNYEQYF	TGTGCCAGCAGTTTGGGGAACTACGAGCAGTACTTC
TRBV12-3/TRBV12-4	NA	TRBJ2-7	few	CASTGGGLNYEQYF	TGTGCCAGCACAGGTGGCGGACTTAACTACGAGCAGTACTTC
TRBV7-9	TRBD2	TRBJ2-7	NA	CASSPLAEEQYF	TGTGCCAGCAGCCCACTAGCGGAGGAGCAGTACTTC
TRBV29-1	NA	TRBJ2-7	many	CSANSRDEQYF	TGCAGCGCAAATTCTAGGGACGAGCAGTACTTC
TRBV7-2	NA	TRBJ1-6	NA	CASSLHHSYNSPLHF	TGTGCCAGCAGCTTACACCACTCCTATAATTCACCCCTCCACTTT
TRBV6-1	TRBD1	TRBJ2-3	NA	CASSPDRGSTQYF	TGTGCCAGCAGTCCGGACAGGGGGTCTACGCAGTATTTT
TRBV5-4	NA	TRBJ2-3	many	CASSLGGTGTDTQYF	TGTGCCAGCAGCTTGGGCGGTACGGGGACGGATACGCAGTATTTT
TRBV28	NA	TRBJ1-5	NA	CASSLGPGEGSNQPQHF	TGTGCCAGCAGTTTGGGGCCGGGGGAGGGTAGCAATCAGCCCCAGCATTTT
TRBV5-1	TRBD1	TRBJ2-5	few	CASSPIFRGQKETQYF	TGCGCCAGCAGTCCGATCTTCAGGGGGCAAAAAGAGACCCAGTACTTC
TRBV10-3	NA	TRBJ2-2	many	CAISDTGELFF	TGTGCCATCAGTGACACCGGGGAGCTGTTTTTT
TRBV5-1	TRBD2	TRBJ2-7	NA	CASSLELAGYEQYF	TGCGCCAGCAGCTTGGAACTAGCGGGCTACGAGCAGTACTTC
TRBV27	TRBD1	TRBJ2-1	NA	CASSLTGQGTNEQFF	TGTGCCAGCAGTTTAACGGGACAGGGAACGAATGAGCAGTTCTTC
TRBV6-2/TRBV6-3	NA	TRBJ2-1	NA	CASSSPGQVTLGDSYNEQFF	TGTGCCAGCAGTTCGCCGGGACAAGTGACACTAGGGGACTCCTACAATGAGCAGTTCTTC
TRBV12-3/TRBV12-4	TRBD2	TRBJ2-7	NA	CASSPRTGGSGRPYEQYF	TGTGCCAGCAGTCCCCGTACTGGGGGTAGCGGGAGGCCCTACGAGCAGTACTTC
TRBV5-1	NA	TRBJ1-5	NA	CASSYGTLNQPQHF	TGCGCCAGCAGCTACGGGACGTTGAATCAGCCCCAGCATTTT
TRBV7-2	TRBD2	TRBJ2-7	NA	CASSFDGRAYERYF	TGTGCCAGCAGCTTTGACGGGAGGGCCTACGAGCGGTACTTC
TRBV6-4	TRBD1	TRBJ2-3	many	CASSSRSGQGADTQYF	TGTGCCAGCAGTTCTCGGTCGGGACAGGGGGCAGATACGCAGTATTTT
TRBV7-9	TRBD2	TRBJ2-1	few	CASSLASGFYNEQFF	TGTGCCAGCAGCTTAGCTAGCGGGTTCTACAATGAGCAGTTCTTC
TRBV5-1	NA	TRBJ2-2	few	CASSRWTDLNTGELFF	TGCGCCAGCAGCCGGTGGACAGACCTGAACACCGGGGAGCTGTTTTTT
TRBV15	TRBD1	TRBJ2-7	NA	CATSREVTTGVYEQYF	TGTGCCACCAGCAGAGAAGTCACGACAGGGGTGTACGAGCAGTACTTC
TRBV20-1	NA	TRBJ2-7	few	CSAQRGVYEQYF	TGCAGTGCTCAGAGGGGGGTGTACGAGCAGTACTTC
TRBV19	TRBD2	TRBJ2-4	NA	CASKALAGDKYF	TGTGCCAGTAAGGCCCTAGCGGGAGATAAGTACTTC
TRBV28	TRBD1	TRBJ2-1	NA	CASSFDRGQDEQFF	TGTGCCAGCAGTTTTGACAGGGGGCAGGATGAGCAGTTCTTC
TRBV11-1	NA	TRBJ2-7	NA	CASSLKVPYEQYF	TGTGCCAGCAGCTTAAAAGTTCCTTACGAGCAGTACTTC
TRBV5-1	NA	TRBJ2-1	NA	CASSLAPTGAYNEQFF	TGCGCCAGCAGCTTGGCCCCCACGGGGGCCTACAATGAGCAGTTCTTC
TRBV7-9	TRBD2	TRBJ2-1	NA	CASSFSSGIIIEQFF	TGTGCCAGCAGCTTTTCTAGCGGGATAATTATTGAGCAGTTCTTC
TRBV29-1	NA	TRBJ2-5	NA	CSVLWGKGQETQYF	TGCAGCGTCCTTTGGGGGAAGGGCCAAGAGACCCAGTACTTC
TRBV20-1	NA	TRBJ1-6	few	CSASSATGDNSPLHF	TGCAGTGCTAGTAGTGCGACAGGAGATAATTCACCCCTCCACTTT
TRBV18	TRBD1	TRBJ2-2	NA	CASSSGGRTTGELFF	TGTGCCAGCTCATCAGGGGGCAGGACCACCGGGGAGCTGTTTTTT
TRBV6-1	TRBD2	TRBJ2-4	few	CASSEGLAGVPTGIQYF	TGTGCCAGCAGTGAGGGACTAGCGGGAGTCCCAACGGGCATTCAGTACTTC
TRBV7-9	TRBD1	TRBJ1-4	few	CASSRTDRGLGEKLFF	TGTGCCAGCAGCAGAACCGACAGGGGGCTAGGAGAAAAACTGTTTTTT
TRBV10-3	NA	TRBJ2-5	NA	CAISEGSHQETQYF	TGTGCCATCAGTGAGGGCTCACACCAAGAGACCCAGTACTTC
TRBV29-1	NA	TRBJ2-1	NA	CSVLSWEQFF	TGCAGCGTTCTCAGTTGGGAGCAGTTCTTC
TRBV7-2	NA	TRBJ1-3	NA	CAAGFAGNTIYF	TGTGCCGCGGGATTCGCTGGAAACACCATATATTTT
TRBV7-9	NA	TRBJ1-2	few	CASSFGEEGYTF	TGTGCCAGCAGCTTCGGAGAGGAAGGCTACACCTTC
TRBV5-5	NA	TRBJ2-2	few	CASSLDWGNTGELFF	TGTGCCAGCAGCTTGGATTGGGGGAACACCGGGGAGCTGTTTTTT
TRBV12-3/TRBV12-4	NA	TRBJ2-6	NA	CASSYEQSRTGANVLTF	TGTGCCAGCAGTTATGAACAAAGTCGTACAGGGGCCAACGTCCTGACTTTC
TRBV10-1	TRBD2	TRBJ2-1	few	CASSEGLAGLDEQFF	TGCGCCAGCTCCGAGGGACTAGCGGGACTGGATGAGCAGTTCTTC
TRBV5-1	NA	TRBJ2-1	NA	CASSLGENSYNEQFF	TGCGCCAGCAGCTTAGGTGAGAACTCCTACAATGAGCAGTTCTTC
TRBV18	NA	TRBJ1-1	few	CASSVGRDQPEAFF	TGTGCCAGCTCAGTTGGACGGGATCAGCCTGAAGCTTTCTTT
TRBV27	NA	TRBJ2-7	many	CASRSGPVSYEQYF	TGTGCCAGCAGGTCAGGCCCGGTCTCCTACGAGCAGTACTTC
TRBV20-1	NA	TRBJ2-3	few	CSARDPSGGWSDTQYF	TGCAGTGCTAGAGACCCCTCCGGGGGCTGGTCAGATACGCAGTATTTT
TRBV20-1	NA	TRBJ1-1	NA	CSARGATEGVEAFF	TGCAGTGCTAGAGGAGCAACGGAAGGGGTTGAAGCTTTCTTT
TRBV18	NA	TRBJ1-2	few	CASSPEALDRRYYGYTF	TGTGCCAGCTCACCAGAGGCCTTGGACAGAAGATACTATGGCTACACCTTC
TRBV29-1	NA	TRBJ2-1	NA	CTARRRGEQFF	TGCACTGCGCGGAGGCGAGGTGAGCAGTTCTTC
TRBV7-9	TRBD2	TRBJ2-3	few	CASSLDGRPGDTQYF	TGTGCCAGCAGCTTAGACGGGAGGCCCGGGGATACGCAGTATTTT
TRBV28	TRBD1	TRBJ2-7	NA	CASSLYNRGDEQYF	TGTGCCAGCAGTTTATACAACAGGGGAGACGAGCAGTACTTC
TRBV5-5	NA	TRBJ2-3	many	CASSTDRPTDTQYF	TGTGCCAGCAGCACGGACCGTCCCACAGATACGCAGTATTTT
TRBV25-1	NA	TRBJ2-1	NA	CASSRDQSSYNEQFF	TGTGCCAGCAGCCGGGACCAGAGCTCCTACAATGAGCAGTTCTTC
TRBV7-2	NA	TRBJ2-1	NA	CASSLGGASSYNEQFF	TGTGCCAGCAGCTTAGGTGGGGCTAGCTCCTACAATGAGCAGTTCTTC
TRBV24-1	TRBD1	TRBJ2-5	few	CATSDPAGQGVRRLETQYF	TGTGCCACCAGTGATCCCGCCGGACAGGGGGTAAGGAGGTTGGAGACCCAGTACTTC
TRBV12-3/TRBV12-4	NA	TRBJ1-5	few	CASSLARAGQPQHF	TGTGCCAGCAGTTTGGCTAGGGCAGGTCAGCCCCAGCATTTT